Below are 9 T cell receptor beta chains sequenced from a single sample in a study of T-cell memory formation after mild COVID-19. One entry per CDR3 protein, called by TCRdb with MiXCR from the 5' RACE reads. The data hold 200,000 to 250,000 distinct CDR3 sequences, with about 27% observed a single time. The sequenced material came from PBMCs or a T cell subset sorted from them (not recorded which). These receptors came from an adult woman who had mild COVID-19 (a few samples of this study predate the infection). Cell type and time point are not known.

V usage is TRBV7-2 and J usage is TRBJ2-1, with D possibly called TRBD1 or TRBD2 (5 bases each). This CDR3 spans 17 amino acids. The germline V gene has CDR1 SGHTA and CDR2 FQGNSA. V lost 5 bases, J lost 2 bases, and 19 bases lay in between. The CDR3 protein is CASSEGWVRGAYNEQFF. For the CDR3, the DNA is TGTGCCAGCAGCGAGGGGTGGGTTAGGGGAGCCTACAATGAGCAGTTCTTC.

V usage is TRBV30 and J usage is TRBJ2-5; weak D call: TRBD2 (5 bases). V lost 0 bases to trimming and J lost 5 bases, with 13 bases between them. The CDR3 spans 14 residues. CDR1 is GTSNPN, CDR2 SVGIG, per germline (reference sequence). CDR3 residues: CAWSVKRTSETQYF. The CDR3 DNA follows: TGTGCCTGGAGTGTAAAGCGGACCTCTGAGACCCAGTACTTC.

The rearrangement joins TRBV29-1 to TRBJ1-1, with a possible D match to TRBD1 (5 bases). CDR3 length: 14 residues. The germline gives CDR1 SQVTM, CDR2 ANQGSEA. V lost 0 bases, J lost 5 bases, and 13 bases lay in between. This CDR3 is CSVEDPGWGTEAFF. The CDR3 DNA reads as TGCAGCGTTGAAGATCCCGGGTGGGGGACTGAAGCTTTCTTT.

Only one count was recorded for this clonotype. V is TRBV20-1 and J is TRBJ1-6, with D perhaps TRBD1 (6 bases). CDR3 length: 15 amino acids. Deletions cut 5 bases from V and 5 bases from J, with 16 bases between. CDR1 and CDR2 (germline): DFQATT, SNEGSKA (reference sequence). The CDR3: CSAPLGRGNNSPLHF. Here the CDR3 DNA reads TGCAGTGCTCCCCTAGGCAGGGGTAATAATTCACCCCTCCACTTT.

The chain employs TRBV20-1 and TRBJ2-3; D possibly matches TRBD1 or TRBD2 (6 bases each). V lost 6 bases to trimming and J lost 2 bases, with 12 bases between them. The CDR3 covers 13 residues. Germline lookup yields CDR1 DFQATT and CDR2 SNEGSKA (reference sequence). The CDR3 loop reads CSAPRGATDTQYF. CDR3 DNA: TGCAGTGCCCCAAGGGGGGCCACAGATACGCAGTATTTT.

V usage is TRBV20-1 and J usage is TRBJ2-7; the D gene is possibly TRBD2 (6 bases). Trimming took 5 bases from V and 3 from J, leaving 20 bases between them. The CDR3 consists of 15 residues. In germline, CDR1 is DFQATT, CDR2 SNEGSKA (reference sequence). This CDR3 reads CSAYSGTGNGYEQYF. The CDR3 bases are TGCAGTGCTTATTCGGGGACTGGGAACGGCTACGAGCAGTACTTC.

This clonotype was counted only a few times. The chain links TRBV6-5 to TRBJ2-7; D is unresolved. This CDR3 has 15 amino acids. V gave up 0 bases and J gave up 4 bases, with 13 bases separating them. Germline V gives CDR1 MNHEY, CDR2 SVGAGI. The CDR3 protein is CASSYSSLWGYEQYF. The CDR3 nucleotides are TGTGCCAGCAGTTACTCGAGTCTATGGGGTTACGAGCAGTACTTC.

This clonotype turned up a few times. The genes are TRBV20-1 and TRBJ2-1, with 12 bases that match TRBD2. The CDR3 has 17 amino acids. CDR1 is DFQATT, CDR2 SNEGSKA, per germline (reference sequence). The trim removed 3 bases at V and 5 bases at J, leaving 11 bases unmatched. CDR3 in amino acids: CSASTSGGPVRNNEQFF. DNA of the CDR3: TGCAGTGCTAGCACTAGCGGGGGGCCAGTGAGGAACAATGAGCAGTTCTTC.

This chain connects TRBV30 to TRBJ2-2; maybe TRBD1 (6 bases). Germline-derived CDR1 and CDR2 are GTSNPN and SVGIG (reference sequence). The CDR3 is 15 residues long. Trimming shortened V by 4 bases and J by 0 bases, and 12 bases separated the two germline ends. CDR3 residues: CAWKGTTSNTGELFF. CDR3 in DNA: TGTGCCTGGAAAGGGACAACTTCGAACACCGGGGAGCTGTTTTTT.